The clone carrying this TCR beta chain showed up just once. The sample comes from a study of control samples from healthy donors and cancer patients. This CDR3 spans 17 amino acids. In germline, CDR1 is KGHSH, CDR2 LQKENI. V was cut by 1 base and J by 6 bases, with 20 bases left in between. Profiling relied on immunoSEQ multiplex PCR, and the TCRdb table lists in-frame clones only, not all of them. This table holds around 93,000 clones, around nine tenths found once. This sequence was found in a man aged 25-40 years in good health. Sequenced input: blood. The J gene is TRBJ2-3, the V gene TRBV18; possibly TRBD1 for D (6 bases). CDR3 sequence reads: CASSPLKTGKLSDTQYF. The CDR3, as DNA: TGTGCCAGCTCACCACTCAAGACAGGAAAGTTATCGGATACGCAGTATTTT.